The 5 T cell receptor beta chains listed next were all sequenced from one sample in a study of OX40 agonist ivuxolimab in advanced cancers. Using immunoSEQ multiplex PCR, the repertoire was profiled, and TCRdb retains in-frame clones only, with some absent. Altogether fewer than 65,000 clones are present, 90% being singletons, with the ten largest covering less than 5.5%. The sequencing here drew on CD4+ or CD8+ T cells sorted from blood, taken in a trial of the OX40 agonist ivuxolimab. These receptors originate from an adult with an advanced solid tumor such as melanoma, head and neck, liver or kidney cancer.

The chain has TRBV15 and TRBJ1-2; unclear D gene. The CDR3 has 14 residues. Looked up from germline, CDR1 is LNHNV and CDR2 is YYDKDF (reference sequence). Trimming left V 1 base short and J 3 bases short, with 9 bases between. This chain's CDR3 is CATSRAGSDYGYTF. In DNA form, the CDR3 reads TGTGCCACCAGCAGAGCTGGCAGCGACTATGGCTACACCTTC.

The gene calls are TRBV5-4 and TRBJ1-1; D may be TRBD1 (5 bases). The CDR3 runs 13 residues. V lost 4 bases to trimming and J lost 1 base, with 8 bases between them. CDR1 is SGHNT and CDR2 is YYREEE in the germline V gene (reference sequence). CDR3 sequence reads: CASSLQENTEAFF. DNA for the CDR3: TGTGCCAGCAGCCTACAGGAGAACACTGAAGCTTTCTTT.

J is TRBJ1-1 and V is TRBV7-9; D unresolved. There are 17 residues in the CDR3. The germline V and J ends were trimmed by 1 base and 3 bases, with 18 bases remaining between them. Germline loops: CDR1 SEHNR, CDR2 FQNEAQ (reference sequence). CDR3 DNA: TGTGCCAGCAGCTTAGATGCTTGGGGTTCGGTGTACACTGAAGCTTTCTTT. Its protein product is CASSLDAWGSVYTEAFF.

V and J are TRBV11-3 and TRBJ2-1; D is possibly TRBD2 (6 bases). V lost 4 bases and J lost 3, with 13 bases in between. CDR3 length equals 15 residues. The germline V gene has CDR1 SGHNT and CDR2 YENEEA. This CDR3 reads CASSSEGTYYNEQFF. For the CDR3, the DNA is TGTGCCAGCAGCTCCGAGGGGACTTACTACAATGAGCAGTTCTTC.

A remark on this clone: One junction end disagrees with the germline gene, perhaps due to a read error. Other nucleotide sequences in the sample specify the same CDR3. The J gene is TRBJ2-1, the V gene TRBV7-8; tentatively, D is TRBD1 or TRBD2 (5 bases each). Germline V CDR1 and CDR2: SGHVS, FQNEAQ. This CDR3 comprises 14 residues. The CDR3 sequence is CASSFGTNDNEQFF. CDR3 nucleotides: TGCGCCAGCAGCTTTGGGACCAATGACAATGAGCAGTTCTTC.